The 10 T cell receptor beta chains reported below all come from one sample, sequenced in a study of cytomegalovirus exposure and HLA in healthy donors. Profiling relied on immunoSEQ multiplex PCR, and the TCRdb table lists in-frame clones only, not all of them. The sample lists about 74,000 clones; about 93% were seen once. The sequenced sample consisted of PBMCs. These receptors came from a man aged 18 to 35 in good health and CMV-seropositive.

The DNA for the CDR3 is TGTGCCAGCAGCTTTGGGGGACTAGCCAAAAACATTCAGTACTTC. This codes for CASSFGGLAKNIQYF. V and J are TRBV7-9 and TRBJ2-4; weak D call: TRBD2 (6 bases). CDR3 length equals 15 residues. From germline, CDR1 is SEHNR and CDR2 FQNEAQ (reference sequence). The V end lost 3 bases, the J end lost 0 bases, and 9 bases lay between the germline ends.

In this sample, this clone turned up a few times. V usage is TRBV28 and J usage is TRBJ2-7, with 14 bases fitting TRBD2. Germline V gives CDR1 MDHEN, CDR2 SYDVKM. The CDR3 is 17 amino acids. V shed 2 bases, J shed 3 bases, and the junction held 6 bases outside the gene matches. The DNA for the CDR3 is TGTGCCAGCAGTTTACCTGGGACTAGCGGGAGAAGCTACGAGCAGTACTTC. This translates into CASSLPGTSGRSYEQYF.

The chain joins TRBV5-6 to TRBJ2-1, with 12 bases fitting TRBD2. This CDR3 contains 15 residues. V gave up 3 bases and J gave up 8 bases; unmatched junction bases: 6. Per germline, CDR1 SGHDT and CDR2 YYEEEE. CDR3 nucleotides: TGTGCCAGCAGCTCGCGACTAGCGGGAGTCTATGAGCAGTTCTTC. This encodes CASSSRLAGVYEQFF.

V gene TRBV11-2 combines with J gene TRBJ2-6; D gene unclear. The CDR3 consists of 16 residues. Germline values: CDR1 SGHAT, CDR2 FQNNGV. Trimming took off 4 bases at V and 6 bases at J, with 16 bases between the two ends. CDR3 sequence: CASSSPSGIEANVLTF. The CDR3 nucleotides read TGTGCCAGCAGCTCCCCCTCGGGTATAGAGGCCAACGTCCTGACTTTC.

The V and J genes are TRBV28 and TRBJ2-1, with D perhaps TRBD1 (6 bases). CDR1 MDHEN and CDR2 SYDVKM come from the germline V gene. The CDR3 extends over 16 amino acids. Trimming took off 4 bases at V and 2 bases at J, with 15 bases between the two ends. CDR3 DNA: TGTGCCAGCAGTTACGACGTACAGGGTACCTACAATGAGCAGTTCTTC. Translation gives CASSYDVQGTYNEQFF.

V usage is TRBV9 and J usage is TRBJ2-3, with a weak D call TRBD2 (6 bases). Trimming took 4 bases from V and 0 from J, leaving 12 bases between them. The CDR3 runs to 15 residues. From germline, CDR1 is SGDLS and CDR2 YYNGEE. Written as DNA, the CDR3 is TGTGCCAGCAGCCCCTACGGGACTAGCACAGATACGCAGTATTTT. As protein: CASSPYGTSTDTQYF.

The chain uses TRBV4-2 and TRBJ2-1; 8 bases are a match to TRBD2. CDR3 length: 17 residues. Per the germline V gene, CDR1 is LGHNA and CDR2 is YNFKEQ. The J segment lost 0 bases and the V segment lost 1 base, leaving 5 bases of the junction unmatched. CDR3 sequence: CASSQGLSGSSYNEQFF. DNA of the CDR3: TGTGCCAGCAGCCAAGGACTGAGCGGGAGCTCCTACAATGAGCAGTTCTTC.

V usage is TRBV7-6 and J usage is TRBJ2-2, with D perhaps matching TRBD2 (5 bases). V lost 5 bases and J lost 2, with 18 bases in between. Germline V gene lookup returns CDR1 SGHVS and CDR2 FNYEAQ. The length of the CDR3 is 17 residues. The CDR3 loop reads CASSPAADGHNTGELFF. The CDR3 DNA is TGTGCCAGCAGCCCCGCAGCGGACGGGCATAACACCGGGGAGCTGTTTTTT.

The chain links TRBV5-1 to TRBJ2-3; no reliable D call. The CDR3 is 14 residues long. Trimming stripped 0 bases from V and 0 bases from J, with 5 bases between. Germline lookup yields CDR1 SGHRS and CDR2 YFSETQ. CDR3: CASSLERSTDTQYF. The CDR3 DNA reads as TGCGCCAGCAGCTTGGAGAGAAGCACAGATACGCAGTATTTT.

This sequence joins TRBV5-3 and TRBJ2-1; 14 bases fit TRBD2. TRBV5-3 is classed as an ORF, of uncertain function. The J segment lost 5 bases and the V segment lost 0 bases, leaving 10 bases of the junction unmatched. This CDR3 is built from 19 residues. The DNA of the CDR3 is TGTGCCAGAAGCTTGGGGGGACTAGCGGGAGTGGATTGGGACAATGAGCAGTTCTTC. This translates into CARSLGGLAGVDWDNEQFF.